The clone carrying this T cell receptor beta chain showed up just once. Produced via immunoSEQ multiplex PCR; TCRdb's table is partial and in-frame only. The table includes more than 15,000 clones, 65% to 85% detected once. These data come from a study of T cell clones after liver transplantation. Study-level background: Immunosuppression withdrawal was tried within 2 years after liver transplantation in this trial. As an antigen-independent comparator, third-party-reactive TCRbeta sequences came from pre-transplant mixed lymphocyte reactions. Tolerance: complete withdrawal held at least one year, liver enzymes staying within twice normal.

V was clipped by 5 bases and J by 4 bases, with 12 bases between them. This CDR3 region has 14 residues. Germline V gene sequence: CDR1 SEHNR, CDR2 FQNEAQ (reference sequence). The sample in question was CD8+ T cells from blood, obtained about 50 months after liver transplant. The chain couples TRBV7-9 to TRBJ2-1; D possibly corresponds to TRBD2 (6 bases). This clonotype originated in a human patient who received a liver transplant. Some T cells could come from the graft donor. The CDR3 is CASSLLRGYNEQFF. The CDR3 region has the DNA TGTGCCAGCAGCCTACTCCGGGGGTACAATGAGCAGTTCTTC. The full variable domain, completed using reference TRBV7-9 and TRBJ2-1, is DTGVSQNPRHKITKRGQNVTFRCDPISEHNRLYWYRQTLGQGPEFLTYFQNEAQLEKSRLLSDRFSAERPKGSFSTLEIQRTEQGDSAMYLCASSLLRGYNEQFFGPGTRLTVL.